This T cell receptor (beta chain) appears in the sequencing data of a study of T cell repertoires in cytomegalovirus infection. Study-level information: CMV epitopes in the study were HLA-C-restricted (recently identified) and HLA-B-restricted (well studied). Overall study results and limits: Based on cumulative public TCR beta family frequency, carriers of CMV plus the relevant HLA were identified. The response measured ex vivo was dominated by TCR beta clonotypes (HLA-C-restricted and CMV-specific).

With regard to this clonotype: Its antigen is unknown.

TCRdb redid the calling of the reads with MiXCR, one entry per CDR3 protein. The sample has 110,000 to 150,000 distinct CDR3 sequences, around 32% seen once. The CDR3 contains 15 residues. Germline V gene data show CDR1 as MGHDK and CDR2 as SYGVNS. The J segment lost 4 bases and the V segment lost 10 bases, leaving 11 bases of the junction unmatched. The sequence came from a human donor in good health (CMV status not recorded). Some clones in this sample may be carry-over from other donors' samples. The V gene is TRBV25-1, the J gene TRBJ1-1, with TRBD1 matching 11 bases. The sample consisted of CD8+ T cells from cultured PBMCs, taken from culture after CMV antigen stimulation. CDR3 amino acids: CATGQGAYPVTEAFF. DNA for the CDR3: TGTGCCACCGGACAGGGGGCGTACCCGGTCACTGAAGCTTTCTTT. Using reference TRBV25-1 and TRBJ1-1 for the parts outside the CDR3, the full variable domain is EADIYQTPRYLVIGTGKKITLECSQTMGHDKMYWYQQDPGMELHLIHYSYGVNSTEKGDLSSESTVSRIRTEHFPLTLESARPSHTSQYLCATGQGAYPVTEAFFGQGTRLTVV.